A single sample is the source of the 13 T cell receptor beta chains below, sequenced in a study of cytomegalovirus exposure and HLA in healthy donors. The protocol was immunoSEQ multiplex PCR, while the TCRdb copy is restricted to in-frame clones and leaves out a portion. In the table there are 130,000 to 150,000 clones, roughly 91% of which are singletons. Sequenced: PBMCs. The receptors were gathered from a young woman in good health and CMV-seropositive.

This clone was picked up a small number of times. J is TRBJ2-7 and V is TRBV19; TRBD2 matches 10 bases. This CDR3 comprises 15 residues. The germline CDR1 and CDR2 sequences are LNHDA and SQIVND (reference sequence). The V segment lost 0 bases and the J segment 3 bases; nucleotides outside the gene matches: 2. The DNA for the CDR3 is TGTGCCAGTAGTATAGAACCTAGCGGGAGCTACGAGCAGTACTTC. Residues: CASSIEPSGSYEQYF. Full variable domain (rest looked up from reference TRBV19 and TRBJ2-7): DGGITQSPKYLFRKEGQNVTLSCEQNLNHDAMYWYRQDPGQGLRLIYYSQIVNDFQKGDIAEGYSVSREKKESFPLTVTSAQKNPTAFYLCASSIEPSGSYEQYFGPGTRLTVT.

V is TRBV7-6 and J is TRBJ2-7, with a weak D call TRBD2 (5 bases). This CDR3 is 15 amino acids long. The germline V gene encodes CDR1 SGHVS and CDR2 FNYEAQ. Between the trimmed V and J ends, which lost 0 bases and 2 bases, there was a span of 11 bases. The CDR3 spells CASSLAVGETYEQYF. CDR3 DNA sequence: TGTGCCAGCAGCTTAGCCGTGGGAGAAACCTACGAGCAGTACTTC. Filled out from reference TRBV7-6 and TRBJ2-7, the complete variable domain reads GAGVSQSPRYKVTKRGQDVALRCDPISGHVSLYWYRQALGQGPEFLTYFNYEAQQDKSGLPNDRFSAERPEGSISTLTIQRTEQRDSAMYRCASSLAVGETYEQYFGPGTRLTVT.

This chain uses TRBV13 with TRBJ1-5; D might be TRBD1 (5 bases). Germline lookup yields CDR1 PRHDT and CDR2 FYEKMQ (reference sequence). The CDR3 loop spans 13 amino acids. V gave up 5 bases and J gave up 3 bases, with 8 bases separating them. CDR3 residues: CASSPGHNQPQHF. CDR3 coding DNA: TGTGCCAGCAGCCCTGGACACAATCAGCCCCAGCATTTT.

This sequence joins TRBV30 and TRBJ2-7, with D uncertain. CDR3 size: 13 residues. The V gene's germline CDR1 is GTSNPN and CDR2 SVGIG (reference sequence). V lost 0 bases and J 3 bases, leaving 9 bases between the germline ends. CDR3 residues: CAWSVQVDYEQYF. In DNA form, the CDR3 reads TGTGCCTGGAGTGTCCAGGTGGACTACGAGCAGTACTTC.

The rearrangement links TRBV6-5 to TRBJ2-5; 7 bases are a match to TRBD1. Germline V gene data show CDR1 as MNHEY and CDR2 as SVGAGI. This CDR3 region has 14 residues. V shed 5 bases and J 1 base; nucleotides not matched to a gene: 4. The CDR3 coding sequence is TGTGCCAGCAGTGAGGGGGCGATCCAAGAGACCCAGTACTTC. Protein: CASSEGAIQETQYF.

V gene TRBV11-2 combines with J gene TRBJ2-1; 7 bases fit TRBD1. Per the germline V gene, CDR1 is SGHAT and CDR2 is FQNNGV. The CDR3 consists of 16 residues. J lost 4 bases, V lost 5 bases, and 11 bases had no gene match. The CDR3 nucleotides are TGTGCCAGCAGCCCGCAGACAGGGTCTTTATACAATGAGCAGTTCTTC. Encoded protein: CASSPQTGSLYNEQFF.

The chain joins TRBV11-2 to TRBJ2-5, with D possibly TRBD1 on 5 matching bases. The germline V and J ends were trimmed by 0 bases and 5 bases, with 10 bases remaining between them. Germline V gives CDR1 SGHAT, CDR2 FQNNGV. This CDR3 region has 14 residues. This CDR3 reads CASSLELGRETQYF. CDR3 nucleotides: TGTGCCAGCAGCTTAGAATTGGGGCGCGAGACCCAGTACTTC.

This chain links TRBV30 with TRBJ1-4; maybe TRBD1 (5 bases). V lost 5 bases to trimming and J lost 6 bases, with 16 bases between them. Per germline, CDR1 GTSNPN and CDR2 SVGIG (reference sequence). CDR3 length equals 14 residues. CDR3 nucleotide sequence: TGTGCCTGGGCCGGCGGGACCGTACATGAAAAACTGTTTTTT. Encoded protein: CAWAGGTVHEKLFF.

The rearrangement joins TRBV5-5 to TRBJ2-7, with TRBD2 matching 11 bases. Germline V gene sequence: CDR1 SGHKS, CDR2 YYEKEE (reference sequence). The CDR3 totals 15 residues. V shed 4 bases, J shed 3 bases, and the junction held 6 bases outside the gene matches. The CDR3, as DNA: TGTGCCAGCAGCCCCCGGGGGACTAGCGGCTACGAGCAGTACTTC. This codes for CASSPRGTSGYEQYF.

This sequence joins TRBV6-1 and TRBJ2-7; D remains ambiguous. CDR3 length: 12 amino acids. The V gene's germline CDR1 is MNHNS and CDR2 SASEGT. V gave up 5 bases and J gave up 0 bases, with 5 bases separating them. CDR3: CASSIASYEQYF. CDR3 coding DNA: TGTGCCAGCAGTATAGCCTCCTACGAGCAGTACTTC.

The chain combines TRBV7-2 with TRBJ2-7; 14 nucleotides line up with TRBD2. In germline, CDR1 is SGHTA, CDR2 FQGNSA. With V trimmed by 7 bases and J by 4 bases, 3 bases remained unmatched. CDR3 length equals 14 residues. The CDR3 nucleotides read TGTGCCAGCACCGGGACTAGCGGGAGTTACGAGCAGTACTTC. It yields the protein CASTGTSGSYEQYF. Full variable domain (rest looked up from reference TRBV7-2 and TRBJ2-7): GAGVSQSPSNKVTEKGKDVELRCDPISGHTALYWYRQSLGQGLEFLIYFQGNSAPDKSGLPSDRFSAERTGGSVSTLTIQRTQQEDSAVYLCASTGTSGSYEQYFGPGTRLTVT.

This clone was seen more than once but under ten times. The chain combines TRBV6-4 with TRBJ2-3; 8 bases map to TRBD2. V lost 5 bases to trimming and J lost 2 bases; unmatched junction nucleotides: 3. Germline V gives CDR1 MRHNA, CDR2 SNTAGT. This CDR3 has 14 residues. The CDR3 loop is CASSYGRATDTQYF. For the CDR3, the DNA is TGTGCCAGCAGTTACGGGAGGGCCACAGATACGCAGTATTTT.

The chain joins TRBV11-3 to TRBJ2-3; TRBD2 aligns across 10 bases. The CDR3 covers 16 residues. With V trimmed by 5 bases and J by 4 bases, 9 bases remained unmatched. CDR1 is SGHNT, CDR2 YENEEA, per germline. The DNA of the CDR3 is TGTGCCAGCAGCGCCCGGGGGCTAGCGGGAGCAGATACGCAGTATTTT. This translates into CASSARGLAGADTQYF. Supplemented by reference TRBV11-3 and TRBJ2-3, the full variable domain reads EAGVVQSPRYKIIEKKQPVAFWCNPISGHNTLYWYLQNLGQGPELLIRYENEEAVDDSQLPKDRFSAERLKGVDSTLKIQPAELGDSAVYLCASSARGLAGADTQYFGPGTRLTVL.